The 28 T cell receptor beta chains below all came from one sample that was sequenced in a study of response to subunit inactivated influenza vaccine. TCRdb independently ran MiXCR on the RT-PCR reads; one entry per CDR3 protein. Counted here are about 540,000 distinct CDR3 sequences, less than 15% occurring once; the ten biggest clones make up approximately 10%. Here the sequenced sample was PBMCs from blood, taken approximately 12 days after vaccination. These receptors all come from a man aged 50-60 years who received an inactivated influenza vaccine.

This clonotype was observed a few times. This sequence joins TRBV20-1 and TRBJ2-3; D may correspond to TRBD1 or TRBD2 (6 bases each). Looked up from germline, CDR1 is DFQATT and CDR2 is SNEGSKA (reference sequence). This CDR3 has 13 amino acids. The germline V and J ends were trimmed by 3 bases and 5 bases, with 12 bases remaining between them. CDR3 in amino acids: CSASRGPVDTQYF. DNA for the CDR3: TGCAGTGCTAGCCGGGGGCCCGTAGATACGCAGTATTTT.

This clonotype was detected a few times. This CDR3 is CASSRPGTDFYEQYF. For the CDR3, the DNA is TGTGCCAGCAGCCGTCCCGGGACGGATTTCTACGAGCAGTACTTC. This chain uses TRBV4-2 with TRBJ2-7; possibly TRBD1 or TRBD2 for D (5 bases each). V was pared by 4 bases and J by 3 bases, with 16 bases between. The CDR3 is made up of 15 amino acids. Germline CDR1 LGHNA, CDR2 YNFKEQ.

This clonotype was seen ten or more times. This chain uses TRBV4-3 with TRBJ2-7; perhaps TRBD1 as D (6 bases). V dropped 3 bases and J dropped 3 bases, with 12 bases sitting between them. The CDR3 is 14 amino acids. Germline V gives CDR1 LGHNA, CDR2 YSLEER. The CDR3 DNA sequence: TGCGCCAGCAGCCAGGGGCAGGGGAACTACGAGCAGTACTTC. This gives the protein CASSQGQGNYEQYF.

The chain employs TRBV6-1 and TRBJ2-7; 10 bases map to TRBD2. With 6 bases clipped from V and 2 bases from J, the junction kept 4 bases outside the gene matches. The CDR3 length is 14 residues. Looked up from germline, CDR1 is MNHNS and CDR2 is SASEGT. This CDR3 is CASRIAGGTYEQYF. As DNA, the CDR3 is TGTGCCAGCAGGATAGCGGGAGGAACCTACGAGCAGTACTTC.

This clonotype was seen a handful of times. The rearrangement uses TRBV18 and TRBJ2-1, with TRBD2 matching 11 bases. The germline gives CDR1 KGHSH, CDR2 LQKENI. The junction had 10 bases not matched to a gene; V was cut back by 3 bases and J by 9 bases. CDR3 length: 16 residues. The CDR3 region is CASSPLLAGALSEQFF. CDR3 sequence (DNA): TGTGCCAGCTCACCCTTACTAGCGGGAGCTTTATCTGAGCAGTTCTTC. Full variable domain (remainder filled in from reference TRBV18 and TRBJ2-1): NAGVMQNPRHLVRRRGQEARLRCSPMKGHSHVYWYRQLPEEGLKFMVYLQKENIIDESGMPKERFSAEFPKEGPSILRIQQVVRGDSAAYFCASSPLLAGALSEQFFGPGTRLTVL.

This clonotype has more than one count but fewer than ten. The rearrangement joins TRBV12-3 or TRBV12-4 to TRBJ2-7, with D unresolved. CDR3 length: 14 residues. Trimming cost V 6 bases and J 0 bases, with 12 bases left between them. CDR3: CASSPGLPSYEQYF. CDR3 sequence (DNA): TGTGCCAGCAGCCCGGGTCTGCCCTCCTACGAGCAGTACTTC.

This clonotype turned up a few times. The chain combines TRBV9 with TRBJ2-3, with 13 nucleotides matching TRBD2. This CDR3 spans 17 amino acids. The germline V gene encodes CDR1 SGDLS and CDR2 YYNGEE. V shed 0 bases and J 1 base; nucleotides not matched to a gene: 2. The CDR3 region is CASSVVGTSGGTDTQYF. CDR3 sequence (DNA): TGTGCCAGCAGCGTAGTGGGGACTAGCGGGGGCACAGATACGCAGTATTTT.

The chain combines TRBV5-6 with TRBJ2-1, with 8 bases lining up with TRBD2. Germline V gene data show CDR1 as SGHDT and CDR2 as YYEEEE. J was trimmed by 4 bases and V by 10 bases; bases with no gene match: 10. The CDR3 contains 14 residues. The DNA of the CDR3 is TGTGCCCATAGTCGGCGGGGGGAATACAATGAGCAGTTCTTC. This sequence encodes CAHSRRGEYNEQFF.

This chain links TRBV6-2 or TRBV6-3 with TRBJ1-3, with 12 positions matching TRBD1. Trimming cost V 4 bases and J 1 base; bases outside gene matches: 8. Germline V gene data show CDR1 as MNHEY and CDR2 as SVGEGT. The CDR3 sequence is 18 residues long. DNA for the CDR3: TGTGCCAGCAGTTTTTACCGGGACAGGGGGCCATCTGGAAACACCATATATTTT. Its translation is CASSFYRDRGPSGNTIYF.

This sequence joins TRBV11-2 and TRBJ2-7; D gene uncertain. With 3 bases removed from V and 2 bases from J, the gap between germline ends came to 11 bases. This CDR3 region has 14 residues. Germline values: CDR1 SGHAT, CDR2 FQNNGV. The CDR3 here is CASSLLGRPYEQYF. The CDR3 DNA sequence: TGTGCCAGCAGCTTGTTAGGTCGACCCTACGAGCAGTACTTC.

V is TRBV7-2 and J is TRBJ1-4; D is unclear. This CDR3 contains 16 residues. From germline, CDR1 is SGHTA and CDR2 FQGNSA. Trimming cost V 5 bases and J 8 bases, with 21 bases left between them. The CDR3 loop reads CASSPGGAGLWEKLFF. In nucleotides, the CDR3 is TGTGCCAGCAGCCCAGGTGGCGCGGGGTTGTGGGAAAAACTGTTTTTT.

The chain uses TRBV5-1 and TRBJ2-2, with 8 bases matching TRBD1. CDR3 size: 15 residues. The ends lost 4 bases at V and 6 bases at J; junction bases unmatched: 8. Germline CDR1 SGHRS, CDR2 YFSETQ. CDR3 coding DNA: TGCGCCAGCAGCCCCCGGACAGGGTGGGCCGGGGAGCTGTTTTTT. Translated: CASSPRTGWAGELFF.

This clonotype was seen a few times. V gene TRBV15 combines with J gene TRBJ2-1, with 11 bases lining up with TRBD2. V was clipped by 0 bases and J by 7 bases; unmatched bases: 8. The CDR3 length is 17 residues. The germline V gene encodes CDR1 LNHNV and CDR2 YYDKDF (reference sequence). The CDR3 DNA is TGTGCCACCAGCAGAGATAGGCTAGCGGGAGGTAGGAATGAGCAGTTCTTC. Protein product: CATSRDRLAGGRNEQFF.

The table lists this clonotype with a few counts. The chain's CDR3 is CATSRLGGPQETQYF. The CDR3 DNA sequence: TGTGCCACCAGCAGGCTAGGGGGACCTCAAGAGACCCAGTACTTC. The V and J genes are TRBV15 and TRBJ2-5; TRBD1 is a possible D gene (6 bases). Germline values: CDR1 LNHNV, CDR2 YYDKDF (reference sequence). Trimming pared 3 bases from V and 2 bases from J, leaving 13 bases between. The CDR3 runs to 15 residues.

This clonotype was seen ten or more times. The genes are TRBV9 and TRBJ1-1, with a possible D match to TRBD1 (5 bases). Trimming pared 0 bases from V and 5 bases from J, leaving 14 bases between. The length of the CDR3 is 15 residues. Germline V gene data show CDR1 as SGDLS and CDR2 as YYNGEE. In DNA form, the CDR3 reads TGTGCCAGCAGCGTAGCCCAGGGCTTCGGGACTGAAGCTTTCTTT. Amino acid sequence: CASSVAQGFGTEAFF.

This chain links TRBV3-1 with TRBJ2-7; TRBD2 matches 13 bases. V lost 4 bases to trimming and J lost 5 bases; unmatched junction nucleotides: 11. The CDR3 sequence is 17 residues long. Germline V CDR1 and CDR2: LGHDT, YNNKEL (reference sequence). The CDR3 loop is CASSPGLAGAIANEQYF. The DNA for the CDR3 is TGTGCCAGCAGCCCTGGACTAGCGGGGGCCATAGCCAACGAGCAGTACTTC.

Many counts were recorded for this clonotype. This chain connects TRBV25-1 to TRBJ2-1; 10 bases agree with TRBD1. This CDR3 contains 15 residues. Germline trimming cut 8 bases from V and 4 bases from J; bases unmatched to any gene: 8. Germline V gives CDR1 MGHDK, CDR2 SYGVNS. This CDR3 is CASRGGDRGYNEQFF. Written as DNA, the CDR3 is TGTGCCAGCCGGGGGGGGGACAGGGGATACAATGAGCAGTTCTTC. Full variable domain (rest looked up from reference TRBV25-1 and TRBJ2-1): EADIYQTPRYLVIGTGKKITLECSQTMGHDKMYWYQQDPGMELHLIHYSYGVNSTEKGDLSSESTVSRIRTEHFPLTLESARPSHTSQYLCASRGGDRGYNEQFFGPGTRLTVL.

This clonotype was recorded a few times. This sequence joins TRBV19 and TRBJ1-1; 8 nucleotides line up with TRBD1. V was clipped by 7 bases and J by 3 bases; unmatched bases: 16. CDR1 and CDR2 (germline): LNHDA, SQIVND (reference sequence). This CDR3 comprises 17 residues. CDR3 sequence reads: CASKSNRGGFVDTEAFF. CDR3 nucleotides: TGTGCCAGTAAGAGCAACAGGGGGGGCTTCGTAGACACTGAAGCTTTCTTT.

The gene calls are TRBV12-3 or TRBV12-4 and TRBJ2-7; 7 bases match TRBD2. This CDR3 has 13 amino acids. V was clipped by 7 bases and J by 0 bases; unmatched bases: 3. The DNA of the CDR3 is TGTGCCAGCACAGGCGGGGGCTCCTACGAGCAGTACTTC. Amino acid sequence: CASTGGGSYEQYF.

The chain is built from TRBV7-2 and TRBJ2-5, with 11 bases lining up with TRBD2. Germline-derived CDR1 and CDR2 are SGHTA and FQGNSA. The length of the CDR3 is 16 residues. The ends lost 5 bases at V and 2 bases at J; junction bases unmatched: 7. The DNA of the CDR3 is TGTGCCAGCAGCGGTAGCGGGAGGGTTAGACAAGAGACCCAGTACTTC. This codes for CASSGSGRVRQETQYF.

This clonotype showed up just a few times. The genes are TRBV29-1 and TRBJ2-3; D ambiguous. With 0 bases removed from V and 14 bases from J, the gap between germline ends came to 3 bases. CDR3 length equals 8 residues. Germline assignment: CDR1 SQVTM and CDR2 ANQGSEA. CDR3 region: CSVEDGYF. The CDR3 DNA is TGCAGCGTTGAAGATGGGTATTTT.

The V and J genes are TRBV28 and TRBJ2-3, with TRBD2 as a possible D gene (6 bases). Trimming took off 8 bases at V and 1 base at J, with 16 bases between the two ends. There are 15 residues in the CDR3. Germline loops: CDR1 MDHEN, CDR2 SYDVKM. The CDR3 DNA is TGTGCCAGCTCGTGGGAGCAGCGGGGCACAGATACGCAGTATTTT. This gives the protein CASSWEQRGTDTQYF.

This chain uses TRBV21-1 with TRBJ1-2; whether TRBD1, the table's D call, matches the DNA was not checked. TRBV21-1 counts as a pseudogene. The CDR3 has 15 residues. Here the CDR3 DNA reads TGTGCCAGCAGCCTATTGGACAGGACAGGCTATGGCTACACCTTC. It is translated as CASSLLDRTGYGYTF.

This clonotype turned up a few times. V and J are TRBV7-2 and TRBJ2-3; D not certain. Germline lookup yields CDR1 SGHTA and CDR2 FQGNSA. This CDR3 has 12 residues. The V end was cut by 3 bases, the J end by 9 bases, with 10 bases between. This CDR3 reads CASSFERLTQYF. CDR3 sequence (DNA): TGTGCCAGCAGCTTCGAACGGTTGACGCAGTATTTT.

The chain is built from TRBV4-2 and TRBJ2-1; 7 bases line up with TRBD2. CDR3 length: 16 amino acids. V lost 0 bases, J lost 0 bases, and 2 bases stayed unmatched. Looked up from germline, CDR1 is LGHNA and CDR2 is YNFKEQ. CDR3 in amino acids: CASSQELAGSYNEQFF. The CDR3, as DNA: TGTGCCAGCAGCCAAGAGTTAGCGGGCTCCTACAATGAGCAGTTCTTC.

The CDR3 here is CASSFWQGQETQYF. CDR3 DNA sequence: TGTGCCAGCAGTTTTTGGCAGGGCCAAGAGACCCAGTACTTC. This rearrangement joins TRBV12-3 or TRBV12-4 to TRBJ2-5; D perhaps matches TRBD1 (5 bases). V lost 3 bases to trimming and J lost 1 base, with 9 bases between them. This CDR3 region has 14 residues.

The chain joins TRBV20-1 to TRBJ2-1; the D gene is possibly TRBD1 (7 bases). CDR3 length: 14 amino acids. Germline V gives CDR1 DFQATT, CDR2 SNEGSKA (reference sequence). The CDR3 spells CSGAMAGQYNEQFF. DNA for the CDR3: TGCAGCGGTGCCATGGCGGGACAGTACAATGAGCAGTTCTTC.

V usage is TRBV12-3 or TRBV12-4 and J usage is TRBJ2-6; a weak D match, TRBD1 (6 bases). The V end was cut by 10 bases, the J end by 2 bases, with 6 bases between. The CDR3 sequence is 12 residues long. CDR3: CATGAGANVLTF. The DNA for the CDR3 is TGTGCCACAGGGGCTGGGGCCAACGTCCTGACTTTC.